This T cell receptor beta chain emerged from a study of OX40 agonist ivuxolimab in advanced cancers. Study information: Ivuxolimab was administered intravenously to patients at 0.01 to 10 mg/kg every 2 weeks. Study-wide results and limits: On average, a greater number of expanded clones characterised CD8+ T cells relative to CD4+.

Individuals having autoimmune disease history or systemic immunosuppression were not enrolled. Sequencing was performed with immunoSEQ multiplex PCR; in TCRdb, only in-frame clones are kept and a portion is missing. The sample carries approximately 100,000 clones, around nine tenths recorded once. This CDR3 spans 15 amino acids. In germline, CDR1 is SEHNR, CDR2 FQNEAQ (reference sequence). V lost 8 bases, J lost 3 bases, and 17 bases lay in between. Of note for this clone: The antigen remains undetermined.

The specimen comprised CD4+ or CD8+ T cells sorted from blood, sampled in a trial of the OX40 agonist ivuxolimab. The chain links TRBV7-9 to TRBJ1-5; D is possibly TRBD1 (5 bases). This TCR was recovered from an adult with an advanced solid tumor such as melanoma, head and neck, liver or kidney cancer. The CDR3 coding sequence is TGTGCCAGCTCCTCGGGTGGGGGAAACAATCAGCCCCAGCATTTT. Encoded protein: CASSSGGGNNQPQHF.